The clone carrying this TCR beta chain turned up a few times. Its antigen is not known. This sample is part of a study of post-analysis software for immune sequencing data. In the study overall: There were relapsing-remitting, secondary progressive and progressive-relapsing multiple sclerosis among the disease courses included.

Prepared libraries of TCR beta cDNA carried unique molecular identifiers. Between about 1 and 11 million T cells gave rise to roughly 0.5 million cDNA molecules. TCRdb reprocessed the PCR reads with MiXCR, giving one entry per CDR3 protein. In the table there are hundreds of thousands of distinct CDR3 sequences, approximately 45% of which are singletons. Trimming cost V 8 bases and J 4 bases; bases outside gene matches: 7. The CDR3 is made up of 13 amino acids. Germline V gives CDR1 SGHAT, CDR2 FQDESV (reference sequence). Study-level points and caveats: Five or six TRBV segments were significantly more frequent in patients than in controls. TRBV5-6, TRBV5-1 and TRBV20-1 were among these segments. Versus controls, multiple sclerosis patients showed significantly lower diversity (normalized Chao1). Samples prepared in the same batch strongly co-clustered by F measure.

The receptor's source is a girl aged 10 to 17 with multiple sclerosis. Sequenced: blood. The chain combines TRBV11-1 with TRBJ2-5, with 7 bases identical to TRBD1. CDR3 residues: CASEQGIRETQYF. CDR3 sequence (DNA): TGTGCCAGCGAACAGGGGATTCGAGAGACCCAGTACTTC.